Each of the 2 T cell receptor beta chains below was sequenced from the same sample in a study of blood T cell repertoires in COVID-19. Measured with immunoSEQ multiplex PCR; TCRdb has only the in-frame clones, and not every one. This table has under 350,000 clones, 90% appearing once. The sample consisted of PBMCs or T cells enriched from blood (not recorded which). The receptors were gathered from a man aged 60-69 years who had recovered from COVID-19.

This chain joins TRBV7-8 and TRBJ2-1; 11 nucleotides line up with TRBD2. The germline gives CDR1 SGHVS, CDR2 FQNEAQ. This CDR3 contains 19 residues. The ends lost 0 bases at V and 7 bases at J; junction bases unmatched: 14. The CDR3: CASSLAGSGRARARNEQFF. The CDR3 nucleotides read TGTGCCAGCAGCTTAGCGGGTAGCGGGAGGGCCCGAGCCCGAAATGAGCAGTTCTTC.

The gene calls are TRBV18 and TRBJ1-2; TRBD1 might be the D (5 bases). From germline, CDR1 is KGHSH and CDR2 LQKENI. V lost 4 bases to trimming and J lost 8 bases, with 11 bases between them. This CDR3 has 12 amino acids. In nucleotides, the CDR3 is TGTGCCAGCTCACACAGGTCAGCCGGCTACACCTTC. As protein: CASSHRSAGYTF.